Shown below are 21 T cell receptor beta chains from a single sample sequenced in a study. Each CDR3 protein is one row after TCRdb ran MiXCR on the RT-PCR reads. In the table there are about 680,000 distinct CDR3 sequences, approximately 15% of which are singletons. Material for sequencing was memory CD4+ T cells from blood. All receptors derive from a female donor in good health, serving as a healthy control.

This chain joins TRBV20-1 and TRBJ2-3; D may be TRBD1 (6 bases). CDR1 is DFQATT and CDR2 is SNEGSKA in the germline V gene (reference sequence). Trimming removed 6 bases from V and 1 base from J, with 20 bases in between. The CDR3 contains 16 residues. Here the CDR3 DNA reads TGCAGTGCAACAAATCCGGGACAAACGGGCACAGATACGCAGTATTTT. As protein: CSATNPGQTGTDTQYF.

The chain links TRBV20-1 to TRBJ1-5, with 7 nucleotides matching TRBD1. Germline CDR1 is DFQATT and CDR2 is SNEGSKA (reference sequence). The CDR3 is 12 amino acids. V was clipped by 2 bases and J by 7 bases; unmatched bases: 2. The CDR3 region has the DNA TGCAGTGCTAGAACAGGGGACCAGCCCCAGCATTTT. It yields the protein CSARTGDQPQHF.

This clonotype was observed once. Just one base apart from a much larger clone, this may be a read error. CDR3 nucleotide sequence: TGTGCCAGCAGCAAAATATCGGACACCACATATTTT. It encodes CASSKISDTTYF. The rearrangement joins TRBV6-6 to TRBJ1-3, with D possibly being TRBD1 (5 bases). CDR3 size: 12 residues. CDR1 and CDR2 from the germline V gene are MNHNY and SVGAGI (reference sequence).

This clonotype turned up a few times. The chain has TRBV24-1 and TRBJ2-1, with 12 bases matching TRBD2. Germline V gives CDR1 KGHDR, CDR2 SFDVKD. Unmatched junction bases numbered 6, after V lost 4 bases and J lost 0 bases. This CDR3 is built from 18 residues. The CDR3 sequence: CATSDLGLAGTSYNEQFF. The CDR3 DNA reads as TGTGCCACCAGTGACTTGGGACTAGCGGGTACCTCCTACAATGAGCAGTTCTTC.

This clonotype was found a few times. The chain joins TRBV3-1 to TRBJ1-2; possibly TRBD1 for D (5 bases). The CDR3 is made up of 15 amino acids. Germline CDR1 is LGHDT and CDR2 is YNNKEL (reference sequence). V gave up 1 base and J gave up 8 bases, with 17 bases separating them. The chain's CDR3 is CASSQGPQGHSGYTF. The CDR3 DNA follows: TGTGCCAGCAGCCAAGGCCCCCAGGGCCACTCCGGCTACACCTTC.

The V and J genes are TRBV6-2 or TRBV6-3 and TRBJ1-1; unclear D gene. Germline values: CDR1 MNHEY, CDR2 SVGEGT. Trimming took off 5 bases at V and 2 bases at J, with 9 bases between the two ends. This CDR3 is built from 13 residues. In nucleotides, the CDR3 is TGTGCCAGCAGTGAGCTGGGAAACACTGAAGCTTTCTTT. As protein: CASSELGNTEAFF.

This clonotype was detected a few times. This rearrangement joins TRBV12-3 or TRBV12-4 to TRBJ2-1; TRBD2 is a possible D gene (6 bases). V lost 1 base to trimming and J lost 7 bases, with 17 bases between them. The CDR3 totals 16 residues. CDR3 in amino acids: CASSLDGRNPGNEQFF. The CDR3 DNA follows: TGTGCCAGCAGTTTAGACGGGAGAAACCCAGGGAATGAGCAGTTCTTC.

This clonotype was observed many times. The chain has TRBV6-5 and TRBJ1-6, with 9 bases aligning to TRBD1. CDR1 is MNHEY, CDR2 SVGAGI, per germline. Trimming took 11 bases from V and 10 from J; bases not matched to a gene: 9. This CDR3 spans 13 amino acids. CDR3 protein: CAARQGERSPLHF. Written as DNA, the CDR3 is TGTGCCGCAAGACAGGGGGAACGATCACCCCTCCACTTT.

This clonotype was seen more than once but under ten times. The chain combines TRBV20-1 with TRBJ2-1; 9 nucleotides agree with TRBD2. The V gene's germline CDR1 is DFQATT and CDR2 SNEGSKA (reference sequence). CDR3 size: 14 residues. V shed 6 bases and J 8 bases; nucleotides not matched to a gene: 11. CDR3 amino acids: CSALRREGLDEQFF. The CDR3 nucleotides read TGCAGTGCCCTGAGGCGGGAGGGCCTGGATGAGCAGTTCTTC.

The gene calls are TRBV25-1 and TRBJ2-7; D remains ambiguous. The CDR3 is 16 residues long. Germline V gene data show CDR1 as MGHDK and CDR2 as SYGVNS. The V end was cut by 7 bases, the J end by 0 bases, with 19 bases between. The CDR3 bases are TGTGCCAGCACCTTTCGTGGGCTGATGAGCTCCTACGAGCAGTACTTC. This encodes CASTFRGLMSSYEQYF.

This clonotype has ten or more counts. The chain recombines TRBV6-5 with TRBJ2-3; D not resolved. The length of the CDR3 is 13 residues. CDR1 is MNHEY and CDR2 is SVGAGI in the germline V gene. The V and J ends lost 8 bases and 9 bases respectively, with 18 bases between them. This CDR3 is CASQLSSGSTQYF. The CDR3 coding sequence is TGTGCCAGCCAACTGAGTAGTGGTTCGACGCAGTATTTT.

Points on this clonotype: Germline is not matched at one junction end, which may reflect a read error. The J gene is TRBJ1-1, the V gene TRBV20-1; TRBD1 agrees at 7 bases. Looked up from germline, CDR1 is DFQATT and CDR2 is SNEGSKA (reference sequence). This CDR3 has 14 amino acids. The CDR3 is CSARESRGNAEAFF. In DNA, the CDR3 is TGCAGTGCTAGAGAGAGCAGGGGGAACGCTGAAGCTTTCTTT.

Only a few counts were recorded for this clonotype. The chain couples TRBV11-1 to TRBJ1-1; D gene ambiguous. CDR1 and CDR2 from the germline V gene are SGHAT and FQDESV (reference sequence). This CDR3 has 13 amino acids. Trimming pared 1 base from V and 7 bases from J, leaving 10 bases between. The CDR3, as DNA: TGTGCCAGCAGCTTAGAAGGACTAAATGAAGCTTTCTTT. It yields the protein CASSLEGLNEAFF.

This clonotype was found many times. The chain carries TRBV15 and TRBJ2-1, with TRBD2 matching 8 bases. The CDR3 consists of 15 residues. The germline gives CDR1 LNHNV, CDR2 YYDKDF (reference sequence). V lost 3 bases to trimming and J lost 10 bases; unmatched junction nucleotides: 11. CDR3: CATSSPSGGVVEQFF. CDR3 sequence (DNA): TGTGCCACCAGCAGTCCCAGCGGGGGCGTTGTGGAGCAGTTCTTC.

The V call is TRBV25-1, the J call TRBJ2-7, with TRBD2 as a possible D gene (5 bases). The CDR3 runs to 14 residues. Germline loops: CDR1 MGHDK, CDR2 SYGVNS. Trimming took off 7 bases at V and 0 bases at J, with 13 bases between the two ends. The chain's CDR3 is CASKADWSSYEQYF. CDR3 in DNA: TGTGCCAGCAAGGCGGACTGGAGCTCCTACGAGCAGTACTTC.

CDR3 amino acids: CASSSPTGPNEKLFF. CDR3 nucleotides: TGTGCCAGCAGTTCCCCGACAGGGCCTAATGAAAAACTGTTTTTT. The chain employs TRBV28 and TRBJ1-4; 7 nucleotides match TRBD1. Germline V gives CDR1 MDHEN, CDR2 SYDVKM. The CDR3 spans 15 residues. V shed 4 bases and J 3 bases; nucleotides not matched to a gene: 5.

This clonotype was seen a few times. The chain is built from TRBV7-3 and TRBJ2-7; tentatively, D is TRBD1 (6 bases). Trimming left V 1 base short and J 2 bases short, with 12 bases between. CDR1 SGHTA and CDR2 FQGTGA come from the germline V gene. The CDR3 is 15 residues long. CDR3 nucleotides: TGTGCCAGCAGCTTAAGCGCAGGGGAAACCTACGAGCAGTACTTC. Encoded protein: CASSLSAGETYEQYF.

This clonotype was seen a handful of times. In DNA form, the CDR3 reads TGTGCCAGCTCTAGGGATTCGCGCGGTGAGCAGTTCTTC. It translates to CASSRDSRGEQFF. The chain joins TRBV18 to TRBJ2-1; no definite D call. This CDR3 is built from 13 residues. V lost 6 bases to trimming and J lost 9 bases, with 15 bases between them. Germline V gives CDR1 KGHSH, CDR2 LQKENI.

This clonotype was recorded a few times. The gene calls are TRBV6-1 and TRBJ1-2; unclear D gene. V was shortened by 8 bases and J by 4 bases, with 14 bases between the two germline ends. The V gene's germline CDR1 is MNHNS and CDR2 SASEGT. The CDR3 has 13 amino acids. The CDR3: CASAEGSSYGYTF. The DNA of the CDR3 is TGTGCCAGCGCCGAGGGATCATCCTATGGCTACACCTTC.

This clonotype was recorded many times. The V call is TRBV4-3, the J call TRBJ1-2, with 7 positions matching TRBD1. Germline V lookup: CDR1 LGHNA, CDR2 YSLEER. Losses at the gene ends were 4 bases for V and 4 bases for J; bases not matched to a gene: 9. The CDR3 is 15 amino acids. CDR3 DNA: TGCGCCAGCAGCCCGGAAAACCGGGACAGCTATGGCTACACCTTC. This translates into CASSPENRDSYGYTF.

This clonotype was counted at least ten times. The chain is built from TRBV10-3 and TRBJ2-7; no firm D call. Trimming pared 0 bases from V and 8 bases from J, leaving 5 bases between. Germline V gene lookup returns CDR1 ENHRY and CDR2 SYGVKD. The CDR3 is 11 residues long. The CDR3 DNA reads TGTGCCATCAGTGAGTCGAATCAGCAGTACTTC. Its protein product is CAISESNQQYF.